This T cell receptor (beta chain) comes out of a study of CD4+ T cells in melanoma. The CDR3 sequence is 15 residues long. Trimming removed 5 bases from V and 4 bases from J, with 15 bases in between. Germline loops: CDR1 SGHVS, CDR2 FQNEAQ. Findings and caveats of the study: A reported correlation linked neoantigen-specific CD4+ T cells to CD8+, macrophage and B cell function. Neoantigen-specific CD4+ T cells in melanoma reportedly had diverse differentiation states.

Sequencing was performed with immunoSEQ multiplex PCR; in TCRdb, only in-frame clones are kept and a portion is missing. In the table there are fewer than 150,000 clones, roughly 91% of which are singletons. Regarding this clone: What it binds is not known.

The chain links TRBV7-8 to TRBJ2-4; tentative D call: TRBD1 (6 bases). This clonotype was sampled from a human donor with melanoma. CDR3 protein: CASSPTPGTKNIQYF. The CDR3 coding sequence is TGTGCCAGCAGCCCTACTCCCGGGACAAAAAACATTCAGTACTTC.